This TCR beta chain was captured by sequencing in a study of blood T cell repertoires in COVID-19 (dated by TCRdb to the early 2020s). In terms of the full investigation: The collaborator samples originated in the United States, Italy and Spain and spanned the acute and convalescent phases of COVID-19. The material from the prospective study consisted of cDNA or gDNA derived from T cells, B-cell-depleted T cells, or PBMCs. The dataset comprised deeply sampled blood TCRbeta repertoires from subjects exposed to, actively infected with, or recovered from COVID-19. A freely available public database, intended as a resource for researchers studying the immune response to SARS-CoV-2, is where the repertoires were released. Samples came from the ongoing ImmuneRACE study (first 160 participants) plus 1,254 subjects from 6 global collaborators. Nearly every sample came with metadata listing a de-identified subject ID, COVID-19 status, age in years and sex. Where HLA class I and class II types were available, the types were taken from metadata supplied by the sample provider, not from assay-based typing. The investigation overall reported the following: The quantity of clinical and demographic metadata differed by source and by participant and was supplied without curation.

TCRbeta CDR3 regions were amplified from genomic DNA using the immunoSEQ Assay, a bias-controlled multiplex PCR. The paper's data handling went like this. The number of nucleated cells in each sample was estimated from the amplification of reference gene primers within the assay. Sequence reads were collapsed and filtered to measure the absolute abundance of every unique TCRbeta CDR3 rearrangement. For each sample, productive Simpson clonality was calculated as the square root of Simpson's diversity index across productive rearrangements. TCRdb retrieved this table from immuneACCESS and kept in-frame rearrangements only. Not all clones are present; in checked studies, unresolved V genes account for under half, and no reason is known for the remainder. V, J and clone size reflect that table, while D and trimming were determined from the DNA. The sample includes tens of thousands of clones, with less than 90% observed a single time. The ten largest account for around 1.4% of the sample.

Collaborating institutions collected whole blood in K2EDTA tubes following their own protocols. Collaborator samples were shipped for TCRbeta analysis as frozen whole blood, isolated PBMCs, or DNA extracted from either sample type. The CDR3 contains 14 residues, cysteine and phenylalanine counted. Here the CDR3 DNA is all that survives: 42 bases in frame from base 1. Sequences SGHDT (CDR1) and YYEEEE (CDR2) are obtained from the germline V gene. A distance of 17 bases separates the germline ends of V and J, which lose 7 bases and 3 bases respectively. Comments on this clone: The antigen this receptor binds is unknown. No quality values exist for individual bases; no much larger clone is one base distant.

The sample consisted of peripheral blood. This TCR was sampled from a man between 60 and 70 years old with acute or convalescent COVID-19. This chain is built from TRBV5-6 and TRBJ2-7, and possibly TRBD2, on 6 matching bases. The CDR3 protein sequence reads: CASLRAGINYEQYF. The nucleotides are TGTGCCAGCCTGCGAGCGGGTATAAACTACGAGCAGTACTTC.